This T cell receptor (beta chain) was captured in a study of shared clonotypes between healthy human individuals. Sequencing was performed with immunoSEQ multiplex PCR; in TCRdb, only in-frame clones are kept and a portion is missing. This table holds around 690,000 clones, about 90% found once. This clonotype was obtained from a man aged 18 to 30 in good health. Some clones in this sample may be carry-over from other donors' samples. Sequencing input: memory CD8+ T cells from PBMCs. Subset in this sample: CD45RO+ cells pooled with CCR7-negative TemRA cells.

The CDR3 is CASSSENLSEAFF. CDR3 DNA: TGCGCCAGCAGCTCGGAAAACCTAAGTGAAGCTTTCTTT. The rearrangement uses TRBV5-1 and TRBJ1-1; the D is unclear. Germline V gives CDR1 SGHRS, CDR2 YFSETQ. This CDR3 region has 13 residues. V lost 3 bases and J lost 7, with 13 bases in between.